This TCR beta chain emerged from a study of blood T cell repertoires in COVID-19. Study background: Acute and convalescent COVID-19 specimens originated in the United States, Italy and Spain. PBMCs, B-cell-depleted T cells, or T cells were the source of the cDNA or gDNA that made up the material.

Looked up from germline, CDR1 is LNHDA and CDR2 is SQIVND (reference sequence). The J segment lost 2 bases and the V segment lost 4 bases, leaving 16 bases of the junction unmatched. The CDR3 sequence is 19 residues long. Original processing methods: Researchers report that nucleated cell counts were estimated from reference gene primer amplification. The data were produced by immunoSEQ multiplex PCR, yet TCRdb's version contains in-frame clones alone and is incomplete. The D gene and trimming were derived from the DNA, and the V and J assignments and clone size from that table. The sample contains about 270,000 clones, 88% of which appear only once.

The receptor's source is a man aged 55-75 years who had recovered from COVID-19. The sample taken for sequencing was peripheral blood. The chain recombines TRBV19 with TRBJ2-1, with 8 bases aligning to TRBD2. CDR3 in DNA: TGTGCCAGTAGTACCAGGGGTCTAGCGGGCTTCCTAACCTACAATGAGCAGTTCTTC. Protein product: CASSTRGLAGFLTYNEQFF.